Listed below are T cell receptor beta chains from one sample, sequenced in a study of blood T cell repertoires in COVID-19. This table comes from immunoSEQ multiplex PCR, and its TCRdb copy is limited to in-frame clones, with some not included. The data contain some 96,000 clones, approximately 86% of them singletons. Sequenced input: peripheral blood. Receptors originate from a man of 80 years or more with acute or convalescent COVID-19. Both conserved end residues are trimmed from each CDR3. Fields, in order: V gene, J gene, CDR3 protein.

v_call: TRBV11-3
j_call: TRBJ2-1
cdr3_aa: ASSPTAGNNEQF

v_call: TRBV6-5
j_call: TRBJ1-2
cdr3_aa: ASCPEGQGRGYT

v_call: TRBV5-1
j_call: TRBJ2-1
cdr3_aa: ASSLTAGYNEQF

v_call: TRBV11-2
j_call: TRBJ1-2
cdr3_aa: ASSLDIGRNYGYT

v_call: TRBV5-4
j_call: TRBJ1-2
cdr3_aa: ASSSEGTASRGGYT

v_call: TRBV6-2/TRBV6-3
j_call: TRBJ2-7
cdr3_aa: ASSFTGTGFSEQY

v_call: TRBV7-2
j_call: TRBJ2-7
cdr3_aa: ASSLSGGSTYEQY

v_call: TRBV7-2
j_call: TRBJ1-5
cdr3_aa: ASSPRAARDQPQH

v_call: TRBV5-1
j_call: TRBJ2-7
cdr3_aa: ASSFGTGDGSEQY

v_call: TRBV2
j_call: TRBJ1-1
cdr3_aa: ASSEALRGGTAF

v_call: TRBV4-3
j_call: TRBJ1-2
cdr3_aa: ASSPMRGSTYGYT

v_call: TRBV18
j_call: TRBJ1-2
cdr3_aa: ASSFEGHRGYT

v_call: TRBV19
j_call: TRBJ2-2
cdr3_aa: ASSMGHGVTGELF

v_call: TRBV9
j_call: TRBJ2-3
cdr3_aa: ATPPWRAPTDTQY

v_call: TRBV2
j_call: TRBJ2-4
cdr3_aa: ASSNRRGQGENIQY

v_call: TRBV7-9
j_call: TRBJ2-1
cdr3_aa: ASSAPGTGISYNEQF

v_call: TRBV5-6
j_call: TRBJ1-1
cdr3_aa: ASSLMGGLSEAF

v_call: TRBV24-1
j_call: TRBJ2-1
cdr3_aa: ATSDPGTGGKENEQF

v_call: TRBV28
j_call: TRBJ2-3
cdr3_aa: ASSPPRRGTDTQY

v_call: TRBV5-4
j_call: TRBJ2-1
cdr3_aa: ASTTPGAYNEQF

v_call: TRBV6-5
j_call: TRBJ2-5
cdr3_aa: ASSPPREETQY

v_call: TRBV6-6
j_call: TRBJ2-1
cdr3_aa: ASSSRNEQF

v_call: TRBV3-1/TRBV3-2
j_call: TRBJ2-7
cdr3_aa: ASSQDPGIHGYEQY

v_call: TRBV6-5
j_call: TRBJ2-7
cdr3_aa: ASSRSSEEQY

v_call: TRBV5-1
j_call: TRBJ2-2
cdr3_aa: ASRGSSGTGELF

v_call: TRBV6-5
j_call: TRBJ2-3
cdr3_aa: ASSRGSDTQY

v_call: TRBV19
j_call: TRBJ1-2
cdr3_aa: ASSDRVRGYT

v_call: TRBV6-6
j_call: TRBJ2-5
cdr3_aa: ASSYPGQQETQY

v_call: TRBV20-1
j_call: TRBJ2-1
cdr3_aa: SASPNNEQF

v_call: TRBV5-4
j_call: TRBJ2-1
cdr3_aa: ASSSPGALHNEQF

v_call: TRBV5-4
j_call: TRBJ1-2
cdr3_aa: ASRSGQEVAYGYT

v_call: TRBV5-1
j_call: TRBJ2-7
cdr3_aa: ASSGGRDTYEQY

v_call: TRBV28
j_call: TRBJ1-4
cdr3_aa: ASSLGGPNEKLF

v_call: TRBV15
j_call: TRBJ2-5
cdr3_aa: ATSRDVASGGQETQY

v_call: TRBV5-5
j_call: TRBJ2-7
cdr3_aa: ASSPDINSYEQY